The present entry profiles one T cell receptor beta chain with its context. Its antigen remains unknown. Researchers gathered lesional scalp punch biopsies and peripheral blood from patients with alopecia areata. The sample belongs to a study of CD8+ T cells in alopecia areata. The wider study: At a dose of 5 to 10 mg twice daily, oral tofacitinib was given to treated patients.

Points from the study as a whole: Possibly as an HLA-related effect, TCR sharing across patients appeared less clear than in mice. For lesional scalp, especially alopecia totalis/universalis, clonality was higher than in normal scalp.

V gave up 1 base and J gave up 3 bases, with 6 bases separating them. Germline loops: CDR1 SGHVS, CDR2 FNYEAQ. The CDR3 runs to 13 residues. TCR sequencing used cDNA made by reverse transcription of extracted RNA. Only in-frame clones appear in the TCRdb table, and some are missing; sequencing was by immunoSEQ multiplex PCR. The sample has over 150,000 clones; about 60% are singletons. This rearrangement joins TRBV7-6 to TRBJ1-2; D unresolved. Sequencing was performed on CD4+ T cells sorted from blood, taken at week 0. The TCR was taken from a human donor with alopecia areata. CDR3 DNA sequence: TGTGCCAGCAGCTTAGGACTCGACTATGGCTACACCTTC. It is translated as CASSLGLDYGYTF.